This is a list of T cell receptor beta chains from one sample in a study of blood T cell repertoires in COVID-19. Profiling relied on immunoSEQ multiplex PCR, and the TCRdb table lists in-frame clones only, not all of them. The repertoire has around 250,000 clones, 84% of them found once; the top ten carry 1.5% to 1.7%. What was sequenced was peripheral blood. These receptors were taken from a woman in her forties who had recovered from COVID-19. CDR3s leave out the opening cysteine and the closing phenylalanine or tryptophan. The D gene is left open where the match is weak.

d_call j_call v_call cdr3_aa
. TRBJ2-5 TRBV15 ATSRGATETQY
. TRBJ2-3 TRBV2 ASSDRGWGTDTQY
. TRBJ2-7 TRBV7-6 ASSLQEGPYEQY
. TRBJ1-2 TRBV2 ASSEHMRYYGYT
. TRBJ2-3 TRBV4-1 ASSPLGLDSTDTQY
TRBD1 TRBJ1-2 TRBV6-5 ASIQSGQGISGYT
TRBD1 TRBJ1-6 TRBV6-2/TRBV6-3 ASSYGQGASPLH
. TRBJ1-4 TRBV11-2 ASSSGSIHEKLF
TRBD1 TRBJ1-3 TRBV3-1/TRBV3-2 ASSIGTATNTIY
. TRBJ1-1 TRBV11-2 ASSFQSQVTEAF
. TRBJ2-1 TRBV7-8 ASSLATLRASYNEQF
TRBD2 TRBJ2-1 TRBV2 ASSEAVGGVLNEQF
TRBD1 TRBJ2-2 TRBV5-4 ASKRQGFGSGELF
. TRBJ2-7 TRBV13 ASSPTPGTSYEQY
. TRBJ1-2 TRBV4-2 ASTTGEGPNYGYT
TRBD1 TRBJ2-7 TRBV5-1 ASSLVQGVYEQY
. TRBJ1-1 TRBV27 ASSSIGRPGEAF
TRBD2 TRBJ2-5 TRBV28 ASSLRLAGGETQY
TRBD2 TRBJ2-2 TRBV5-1 ASSLNSGGNTGELF
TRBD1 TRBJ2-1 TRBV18 ASSPGQSNNEQF
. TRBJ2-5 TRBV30 AWSVGGARETQY
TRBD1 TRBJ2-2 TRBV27 ASSPTGTGELF
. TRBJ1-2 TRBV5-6 ASSNLLYRDQNYGYT
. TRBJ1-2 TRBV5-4 ASSPRGTGGYT
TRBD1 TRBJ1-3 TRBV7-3 ASSPGGLRNTIY
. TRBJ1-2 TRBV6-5 ASTMGQNYGYT
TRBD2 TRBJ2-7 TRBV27 ASSTKTSGYSYEQY
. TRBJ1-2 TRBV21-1 ASSKARSGKRGYT
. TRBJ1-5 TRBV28 ASKEASVNQPQH
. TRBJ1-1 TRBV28 ASSLIGQSEAF
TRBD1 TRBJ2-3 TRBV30 AWTTGVSTDTQY
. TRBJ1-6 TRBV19 ASSIGGERGSPLH
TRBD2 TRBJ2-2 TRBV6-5 ASSRGAGELF
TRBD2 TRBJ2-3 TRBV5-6 ASSPGGSGGDTQY
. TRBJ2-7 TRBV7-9 ASSFTDGSPRAEQY
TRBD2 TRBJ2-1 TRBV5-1 ASRRGPGGNEQF
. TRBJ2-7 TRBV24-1 ATSDARDLPYEQY
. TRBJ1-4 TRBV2 ASSEQGVANEKLF
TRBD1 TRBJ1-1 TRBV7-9 ASSLDEGARAEAF
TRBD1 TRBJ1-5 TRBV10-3 AISESPGGSSGPQH
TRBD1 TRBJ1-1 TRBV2 ASKRGGATEAF